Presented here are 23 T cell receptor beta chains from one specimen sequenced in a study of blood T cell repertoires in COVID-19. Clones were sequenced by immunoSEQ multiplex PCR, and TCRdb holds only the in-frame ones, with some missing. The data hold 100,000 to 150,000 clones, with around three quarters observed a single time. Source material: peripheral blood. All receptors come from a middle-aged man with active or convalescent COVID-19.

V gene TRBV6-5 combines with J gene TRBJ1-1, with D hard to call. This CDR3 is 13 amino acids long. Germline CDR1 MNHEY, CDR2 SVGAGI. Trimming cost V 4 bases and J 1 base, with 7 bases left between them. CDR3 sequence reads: CASSFTANTEAFF. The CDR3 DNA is TGTGCCAGCAGTTTCACAGCGAACACTGAAGCTTTCTTT.

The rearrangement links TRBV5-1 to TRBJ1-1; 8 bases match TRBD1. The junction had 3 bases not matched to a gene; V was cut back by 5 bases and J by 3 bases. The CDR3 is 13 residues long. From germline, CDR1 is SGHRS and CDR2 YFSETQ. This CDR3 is CASRVTGDTEAFF. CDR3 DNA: TGCGCCAGCAGGGTGACAGGGGACACTGAAGCTTTCTTT.

CDR3 amino acids: CATSDPRDPRGLEQYF. The CDR3 DNA follows: TGTGCCACCAGTGATCCCCGGGACCCAAGGGGGCTCGAGCAGTACTTC. The chain joins TRBV24-1 to TRBJ2-7, with 7 bases aligning to TRBD1. V shed 3 bases, J shed 6 bases, and the junction held 13 bases outside the gene matches. This CDR3 region has 16 residues. The germline CDR1 and CDR2 sequences are KGHDR and SFDVKD.

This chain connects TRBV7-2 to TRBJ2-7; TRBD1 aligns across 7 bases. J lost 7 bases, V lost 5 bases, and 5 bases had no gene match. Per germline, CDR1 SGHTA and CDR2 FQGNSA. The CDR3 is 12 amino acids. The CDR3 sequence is CASSPRGLEQYF. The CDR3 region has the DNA TGTGCCAGCAGCCCCAGGGGGTTGGAGCAGTACTTC.

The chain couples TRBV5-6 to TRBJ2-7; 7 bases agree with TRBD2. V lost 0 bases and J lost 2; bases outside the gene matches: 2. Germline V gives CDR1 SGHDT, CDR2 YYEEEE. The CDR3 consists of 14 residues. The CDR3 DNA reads TGTGCCAGCAGCTTGGGTGGGACTACCTACGAGCAGTACTTC. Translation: CASSLGGTTYEQYF.

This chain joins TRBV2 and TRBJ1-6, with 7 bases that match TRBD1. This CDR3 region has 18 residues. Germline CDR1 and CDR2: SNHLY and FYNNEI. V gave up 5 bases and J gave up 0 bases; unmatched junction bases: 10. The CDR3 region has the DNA TGTGCCAGCAGTCGAACCGGGACAGAGAGCTCCTATAATTCACCCCTCCACTTT. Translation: CASSRTGTESSYNSPLHF.

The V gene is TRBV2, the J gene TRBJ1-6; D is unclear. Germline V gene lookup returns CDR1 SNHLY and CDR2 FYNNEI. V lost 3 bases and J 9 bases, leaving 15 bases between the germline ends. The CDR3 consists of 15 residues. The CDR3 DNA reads TGTGCCAGCAGTGATTTTGGAGCGGTGGTTTCACCCCTCCACTTT. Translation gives CASSDFGAVVSPLHF. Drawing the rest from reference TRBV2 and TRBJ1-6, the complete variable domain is EPEVTQTPSHQVTQMGQEVILRCVPISNHLYFYWYRQILGQKVEFLVSFYNNEISEKSEIFDDQFSVERPDGSNFTLKIRSTKLEDSAMYFCASSDFGAVVSPLHFGNGTRLTVT.

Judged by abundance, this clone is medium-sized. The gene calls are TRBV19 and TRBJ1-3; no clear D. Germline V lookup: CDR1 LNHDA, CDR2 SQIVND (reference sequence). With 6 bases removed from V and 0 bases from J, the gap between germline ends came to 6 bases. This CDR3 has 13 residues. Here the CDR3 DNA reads TGTGCCAGTAGATCACACTCTGGAAACACCATATATTTT. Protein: CASRSHSGNTIYF.

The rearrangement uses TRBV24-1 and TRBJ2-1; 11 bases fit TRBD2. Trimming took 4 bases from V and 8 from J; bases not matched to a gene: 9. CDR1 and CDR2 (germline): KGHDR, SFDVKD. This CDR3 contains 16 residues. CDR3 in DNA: TGTGCCACCAGTGACCCCTTCCTTAGCGGGGGGGATGAGCAGTTCTTC. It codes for CATSDPFLSGGDEQFF.

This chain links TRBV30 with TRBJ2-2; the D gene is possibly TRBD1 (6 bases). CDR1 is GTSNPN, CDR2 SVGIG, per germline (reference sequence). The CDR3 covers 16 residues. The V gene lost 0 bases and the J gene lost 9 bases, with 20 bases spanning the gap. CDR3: CAWSVELGTRPRELFF. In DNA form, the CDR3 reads TGTGCCTGGAGTGTGGAGCTGGGGACACGGCCGAGGGAGCTGTTTTTT.

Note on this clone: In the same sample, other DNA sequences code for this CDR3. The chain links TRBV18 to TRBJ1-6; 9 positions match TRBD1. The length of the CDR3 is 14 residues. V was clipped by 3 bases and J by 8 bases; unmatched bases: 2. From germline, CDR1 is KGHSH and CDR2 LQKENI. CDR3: CASSPGQGDSPLHF. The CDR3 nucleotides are TGTGCCAGCTCACCGGGACAGGGTGATTCACCCCTCCACTTT.

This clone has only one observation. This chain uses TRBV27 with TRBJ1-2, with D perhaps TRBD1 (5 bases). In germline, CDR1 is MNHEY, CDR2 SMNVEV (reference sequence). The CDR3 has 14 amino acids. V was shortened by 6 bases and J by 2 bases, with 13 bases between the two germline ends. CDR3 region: CASRPAGGNYGYTF. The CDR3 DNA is TGTGCCAGCAGGCCCGCGGGGGGGAACTATGGCTACACCTTC.

CDR3 coding DNA: TGTGCCAGCAGCTTGGGGGACAGCGCAGATACGCAGTATTTT. The encoded protein is CASSLGDSADTQYF. The chain uses TRBV7-9 and TRBJ2-3, with 7 bases lining up with TRBD1. CDR1 and CDR2 (germline): SEHNR, FQNEAQ (reference sequence). The CDR3 has 14 residues. The V segment lost 3 bases and the J segment 4 bases; nucleotides outside the gene matches: 4.

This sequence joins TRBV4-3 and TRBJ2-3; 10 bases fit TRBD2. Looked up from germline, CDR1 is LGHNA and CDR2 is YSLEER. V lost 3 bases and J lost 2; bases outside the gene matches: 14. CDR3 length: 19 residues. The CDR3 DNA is TGCGCCAGCAGCCAGTCGGGGTCGAGAGCGGGGGGGATCACAGATACGCAGTATTTT. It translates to CASSQSGSRAGGITDTQYF.

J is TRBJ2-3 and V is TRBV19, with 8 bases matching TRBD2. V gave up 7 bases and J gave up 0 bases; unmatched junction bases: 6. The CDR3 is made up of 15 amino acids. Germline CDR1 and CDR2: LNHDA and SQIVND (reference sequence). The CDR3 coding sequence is TGTGCCAGTACCGAGACGGGAGGGAGCACAGATACGCAGTATTTT. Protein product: CASTETGGSTDTQYF.

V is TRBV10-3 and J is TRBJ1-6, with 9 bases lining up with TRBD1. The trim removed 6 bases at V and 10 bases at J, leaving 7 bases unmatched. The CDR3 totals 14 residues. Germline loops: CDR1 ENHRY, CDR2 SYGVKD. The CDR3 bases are TGTGCCATCAGAACCGGGACAGGGAACTCACCCCTCCACTTT. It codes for CAIRTGTGNSPLHF.

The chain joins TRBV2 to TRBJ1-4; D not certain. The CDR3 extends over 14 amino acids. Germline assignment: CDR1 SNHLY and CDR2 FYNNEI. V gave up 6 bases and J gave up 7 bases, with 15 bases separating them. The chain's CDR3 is CASSPTGRSEKLFF. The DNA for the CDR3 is TGTGCCAGCAGCCCCACGGGGAGGTCTGAAAAACTGTTTTTT.

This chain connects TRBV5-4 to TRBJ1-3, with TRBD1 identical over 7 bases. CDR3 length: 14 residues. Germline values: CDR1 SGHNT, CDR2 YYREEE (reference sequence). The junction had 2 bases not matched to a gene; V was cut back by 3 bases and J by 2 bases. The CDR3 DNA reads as TGTGCCAGCAGCTCGACAGGGACTGGAAACACCATATATTTT. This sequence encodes CASSSTGTGNTIYF.

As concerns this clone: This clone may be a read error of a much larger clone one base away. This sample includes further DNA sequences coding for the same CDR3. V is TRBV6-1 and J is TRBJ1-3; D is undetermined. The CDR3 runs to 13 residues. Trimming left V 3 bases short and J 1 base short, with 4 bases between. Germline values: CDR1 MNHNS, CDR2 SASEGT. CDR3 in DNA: TGTGCCAGCAGTGAGAGGTCTGGAAACACCATATATTTT. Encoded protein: CASSERSGNTIYF.

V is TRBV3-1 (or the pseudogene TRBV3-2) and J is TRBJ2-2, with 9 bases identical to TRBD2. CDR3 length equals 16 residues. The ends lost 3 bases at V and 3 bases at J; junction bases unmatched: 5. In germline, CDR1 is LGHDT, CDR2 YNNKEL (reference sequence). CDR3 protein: CASSHWSGGHTGELFF. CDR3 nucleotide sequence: TGTGCCAGCAGCCATTGGAGCGGGGGGCACACCGGGGAGCTGTTTTTT.

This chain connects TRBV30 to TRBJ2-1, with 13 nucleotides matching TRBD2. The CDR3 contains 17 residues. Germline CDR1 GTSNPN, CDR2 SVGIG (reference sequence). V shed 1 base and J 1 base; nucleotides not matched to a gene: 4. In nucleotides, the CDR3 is TGTGCCTGGAGTGGCCCACTAGCGGGAGGGTCCTACAATGAGCAGTTCTTC. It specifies CAWSGPLAGGSYNEQFF.

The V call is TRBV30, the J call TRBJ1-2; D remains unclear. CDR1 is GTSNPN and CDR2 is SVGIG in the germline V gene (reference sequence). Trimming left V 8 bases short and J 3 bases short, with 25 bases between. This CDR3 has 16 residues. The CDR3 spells CAGEMSEAGLYYGYTF. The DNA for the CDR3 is TGTGCCGGAGAGATGTCCGAAGCGGGCCTTTACTATGGCTACACCTTC.

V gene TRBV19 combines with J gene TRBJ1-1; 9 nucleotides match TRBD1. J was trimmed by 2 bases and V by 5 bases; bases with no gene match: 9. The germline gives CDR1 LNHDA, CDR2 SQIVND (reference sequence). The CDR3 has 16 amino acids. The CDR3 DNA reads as TGTGCCAGTAGTGAACAGGGGGCGAGGGGAAACACTGAAGCTTTCTTT. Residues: CASSEQGARGNTEAFF.